This TCR beta chain was profiled in a study of cytomegalovirus exposure and HLA in healthy donors. Unmatched junction bases numbered 12, after V lost 7 bases and J lost 6 bases. This CDR3 comprises 15 residues. Germline V gene data show CDR1 as SGHVS and CDR2 as FQNEAQ. The table came from immunoSEQ multiplex PCR; TCRdb's copy has only in-frame clones and leaves some out. The data show about 98,000 clones, over 75% seen once. This clone was seen a few times. V is TRBV7-8 and J is TRBJ2-3, with 8 bases that match TRBD2. Sequencing used PBMCs. This TCR came from a man between 18 and 29 years old in good health and CMV-seropositive. The CDR3 DNA is TGTGCCAGCAAGATTGCCCAGCGGGAGTCTGATACGCAGTATTTT. Translated: CASKIAQRESDTQYF.